This entry lists 14 T cell receptor beta chains sequenced from one sample in a study of T cell responses to AZD1222 COVID-19 vaccine. Only in-frame clones appear in the TCRdb table, and some are missing; sequencing was by immunoSEQ multiplex PCR. The sample includes 160,000 or so clones, over 90% seen only once; the top ten take around 1.5%. Source: peripheral blood, taken 28 days after the second AZD1222 dose. The receptors were gathered from an adult who received the AZD1222 COVID-19 vaccine.

The V gene is TRBV4-2, the J gene TRBJ1-2; no clear D. Trimming removed 1 base from V and 0 bases from J, with 9 bases in between. Germline values: CDR1 LGHNA, CDR2 YNFKEQ. This CDR3 contains 15 residues. The CDR3 DNA reads as TGTGCCAGCAGCCAAGTCTTGTCCGCTAACTATGGCTACACCTTC. It translates to CASSQVLSANYGYTF.

This chain links TRBV7-9 with TRBJ1-2; 7 bases align to TRBD1. J was trimmed by 1 base and V by 9 bases; bases with no gene match: 5. The CDR3 covers 13 residues. CDR1 SEHNR and CDR2 FQNEAQ come from the germline V gene (reference sequence). CDR3 in DNA: TGTGCCAGTAAACCAGGGGGTAACTATGGCTACACCTTC. Translation gives CASKPGGNYGYTF.

This sequence joins TRBV28 and TRBJ1-1; a possible D gene is TRBD1 (5 bases). This CDR3 has 16 residues. The germline V and J ends were trimmed by 7 bases and 0 bases, with 18 bases remaining between them. The germline V gene encodes CDR1 MDHEN and CDR2 SYDVKM. In DNA form, the CDR3 reads TGTGCCAGCAAGACCTCGGGACGGCCTATGAACACTGAAGCTTTCTTT. Residues: CASKTSGRPMNTEAFF.

The V call is TRBV6-5, the J call TRBJ1-2; D not resolved. This CDR3 has 14 residues. Germline assignment: CDR1 MNHEY and CDR2 SVGAGI. Trimming took off 0 bases at V and 2 bases at J, with 7 bases between the two ends. As DNA, the CDR3 is TGTGCCAGCAGTTACTCAGTGGGAAACTATGGCTACACCTTC. This gives the protein CASSYSVGNYGYTF.

The J gene is TRBJ1-4, the V gene TRBV7-9; no clear D gene. The CDR3 spans 14 residues. Per the germline V gene, CDR1 is SEHNR and CDR2 is FQNEAQ (reference sequence). Trimming shortened V by 5 bases and J by 4 bases, and 11 bases separated the two germline ends. The CDR3 DNA reads as TGTGCCAGCAGCGAGTCCGGTCTTAATGAAAAACTGTTTTTT. It specifies CASSESGLNEKLFF.

The chain uses TRBV4-2 and TRBJ2-7, with unresolved D. With 0 bases removed from V and 4 bases from J, the gap between germline ends came to 13 bases. Per the germline V gene, CDR1 is LGHNA and CDR2 is YNFKEQ. The CDR3 covers 15 residues. CDR3 sequence reads: CASSQDPSDKYEQYF. Here the CDR3 DNA reads TGTGCCAGCAGCCAAGATCCCTCAGACAAATACGAGCAGTACTTC.

This clone was found once. This sequence joins TRBV5-1 and TRBJ2-5; D not certain. CDR3 length: 14 amino acids. Per the germline V gene, CDR1 is SGHRS and CDR2 is YFSETQ. The V end lost 0 bases, the J end lost 5 bases, and 11 bases lay between the germline ends. The CDR3 loop reads CASSLGGMRETQYF. For the CDR3, the DNA is TGCGCCAGCAGCTTGGGGGGTATGAGGGAGACCCAGTACTTC.

The rearrangement uses TRBV28 and TRBJ2-7; tentatively, D is TRBD2 (5 bases). The CDR3 totals 14 residues. The V end was cut by 3 bases, the J end by 5 bases, with 14 bases between. In germline, CDR1 is MDHEN, CDR2 SYDVKM. DNA for the CDR3: TGTGCCAGCAGTTTTCTTGAGCCGGGAAACGAGCAGTACTTC. Its protein is CASSFLEPGNEQYF.

The chain recombines TRBV7-2 with TRBJ1-2; 8 bases agree with TRBD1. The germline CDR1 and CDR2 sequences are SGHTA and FQGNSA. The CDR3 totals 12 residues. In DNA, the CDR3 is TGTGCTACCCAGGGGGCAGCTCAAGGCTACACCTTC. Its translation: CATQGAAQGYTF.

This chain uses TRBV2 with TRBJ1-6; maybe TRBD1 (6 bases). Germline assignment: CDR1 SNHLY and CDR2 FYNNEI. Trimming shortened V by 5 bases and J by 7 bases, and 15 bases separated the two germline ends. The CDR3 consists of 15 residues. The CDR3 sequence: CASSPSGTMNSPLHF. In DNA form, the CDR3 reads TGTGCCAGCAGTCCTTCCGGGACAATGAATTCACCCCTCCACTTT.

This chain links TRBV28 with TRBJ1-4; a possible D gene is TRBD1 (5 bases). V lost 2 bases to trimming and J lost 5 bases, with 9 bases between them. This CDR3 comprises 14 residues. CDR1 MDHEN and CDR2 SYDVKM come from the germline V gene. CDR3 nucleotides: TGTGCCAGCAGTTTAGGGAGGGGAAATGAAAAACTGTTTTTT. Translation: CASSLGRGNEKLFF.

The chain combines TRBV6-2 or TRBV6-3 with TRBJ1-5; 7 bases line up with TRBD1. The CDR3 totals 17 residues. After removal of 0 bases from V and 1 base from J, the junction contained 6 bases not matched to a gene. Germline V lookup: CDR1 MNHEY, CDR2 SVGEGT. CDR3 in DNA: TGTGCCAGCAGTTACTCGGTCTCAGGGGGGAGCAATCAGCCCCAGCATTTT. Amino acid sequence: CASSYSVSGGSNQPQHF.

The chain couples TRBV5-1 to TRBJ1-1; no clear D. Per the germline V gene, CDR1 is SGHRS and CDR2 is YFSETQ. The CDR3 is 13 amino acids. V gave up 7 bases and J gave up 2 bases, with 12 bases separating them. CDR3 sequence: CASGLAGNTEAFF. CDR3 bases: TGCGCCAGCGGGCTGGCGGGAAACACTGAAGCTTTCTTT.

This clone was counted a single time. The genes are TRBV19 and TRBJ2-1, with a tentative D call TRBD1 (6 bases). V was cut by 5 bases and J by 6 bases, with 17 bases left in between. The germline gives CDR1 LNHDA, CDR2 SQIVND (reference sequence). This CDR3 is built from 15 residues. This chain's CDR3 is CASSATGTSINEQFF. The CDR3 region has the DNA TGTGCCAGTAGTGCAACCGGGACAAGCATCAATGAGCAGTTCTTC.